Included here is one T cell receptor (beta chain) sequence, with context. Its antigen is currently unknown. The data are from a study of vaccination and CD4 T cells after COVID-19. Study as a whole: Comprising six males and four females, the convalescent participants counted two Hispanic individuals among them. Blood was drawn a median about 75 days post second dose, range 14 to 241.

The time point denotes: late sampling 161 to 241 days after vaccination in three convalescent patients. TCRdb re-analysed the PCR reads in MiXCR, keeping a single row per CDR3 protein. The sample lists 25,000 or so distinct CDR3 sequences, around 50% occurring once. The study, taken as a whole, reports: The appearance of a median 86.3% of reactive clones in convalescent patients occurred only post-vaccination.

The source is a human donor who had recovered from COVID-19. The material sequenced was CD4+ T cells from blood, taken about 7 months after SARS-CoV-2 vaccination.

CDR3 protein: CASSQGPVSGNTIYF. CDR3 DNA sequence: TGTGCCAGCAGCCAGGGGCCAGTCTCTGGAAACACCATATATTTT. The genes are TRBV7-2 and TRBJ1-3; D possibly corresponds to TRBD1 (6 bases). Germline CDR1 and CDR2: SGHTA and FQGNSA. Trimming pared 5 bases from V and 0 bases from J, leaving 11 bases between. This CDR3 comprises 15 residues.